This T cell receptor (beta chain) was found in a study of T cell changes during pregnancy in multiple sclerosis. Measured with immunoSEQ multiplex PCR; TCRdb has only the in-frame clones, and not every one. The table lists 45,000 to 55,000 clones, approximately 92% of them singletons. The source material was peripheral blood, sampled in the third trimester of pregnancy. The clonotype originates from a female donor with multiple sclerosis, enrolled in a pregnancy study.

The CDR3 DNA reads as TGTGCCAGCAACGAATGGACTAGTCAGACCTACGAGCAGTACTTC. Translated: CASNEWTSQTYEQYF. V gene TRBV7-9 combines with J gene TRBJ2-7, with 7 bases fitting TRBD2. The germline gives CDR1 SEHNR, CDR2 FQNEAQ (reference sequence). There are 15 residues in the CDR3. The ends lost 7 bases at V and 2 bases at J; junction bases unmatched: 11.